Shown below are 32 T cell receptor beta chains from a single sample sequenced in a study of vaccination effects on CD4 cells after COVID-19. Only in-frame clones appear in the TCRdb table, and some are missing; sequencing was by immunoSEQ multiplex PCR. The sample holds about 30,000 clones, roughly 60% seen once. Antigens of these TCRs are unknown. Cells that had been cultured for nine to eleven days were the source of isolated CD4+ T cells. The specimen was CD4+ T cells from PBMCs cultured without peptide, collected before COVID-19 vaccination. These TCRs come from a human donor who received a COVID-19 vaccine.

The chain joins TRBV10-1 to TRBJ1-5; TRBD1 matches at 8 bases. This CDR3 has 13 residues. V lost 4 bases to trimming and J lost 7 bases; unmatched junction nucleotides: 3. Germline values: CDR1 WNHNN, CDR2 SYGVQD (reference sequence). Written as DNA, the CDR3 is TGCGCCAGCAGTGGGACAGGGTACCAGCCCCAGCATTTT. Translated: CASSGTGYQPQHF.

The table lists this clone with a few counts. V is TRBV25-1 and J is TRBJ2-2; weak D call: TRBD1 (5 bases). The germline V gene has CDR1 MGHDK and CDR2 SYGVNS. V dropped 3 bases and J dropped 6 bases, with 14 bases sitting between them. The CDR3 is 15 residues long. The CDR3 DNA is TGTGCCAGCAGTGATCCCAGGGTAGTACCCGGGGAGCTGTTTTTT. The encoded protein is CASSDPRVVPGELFF.

The V and J genes are TRBV10-3 and TRBJ2-5, with 7 bases aligning to TRBD1. The CDR3 totals 14 residues. V was pared by 3 bases and J by 2 bases, with 3 bases of the junction left unmatched. In germline, CDR1 is ENHRY, CDR2 SYGVKD. The CDR3 coding sequence is TGTGCCATCAGTGATGGGACAGCTCAAGAGACCCAGTACTTC. Its protein product is CAISDGTAQETQYF.

The chain uses TRBV10-1 and TRBJ2-1, with 13 bases identical to TRBD2. Germline V CDR1 and CDR2: WNHNN, SYGVQD (reference sequence). V lost 3 bases, J lost 8 bases, and 13 bases stayed unmatched. The CDR3 has 18 residues. In DNA form, the CDR3 reads TGCGCCAGCAGTGATTCAGGACTAGCGGGAGTATTCGGGTATGAGCAGTTCTTC. Translating gives CASSDSGLAGVFGYEQFF.

Only a few counts were recorded for this clone. This chain links TRBV30 with TRBJ1-6; a weak D match, TRBD1 (5 bases). Trimming removed 0 bases at V and 1 base at J, with 10 bases between. In germline, CDR1 is GTSNPN, CDR2 SVGIG (reference sequence). The CDR3 has 16 residues. The chain's CDR3 is CAWSVVGVSYNSPLHF. DNA of the CDR3: TGTGCCTGGAGTGTAGTGGGGGTATCCTATAATTCACCCCTCCACTTT.

V gene TRBV7-2 combines with J gene TRBJ2-1, with 9 bases aligning to TRBD2. With V trimmed by 5 bases and J by 2 bases, 13 bases remained unmatched. The germline V gene encodes CDR1 SGHTA and CDR2 FQGNSA. This CDR3 is built from 18 residues. CDR3 nucleotides: TGTGCCAGCAGCATAGACGGGTTCGCGGGAGGGCCCTACAATGAGCAGTTCTTC. It yields the protein CASSIDGFAGGPYNEQFF.

This chain joins TRBV10-3 and TRBJ2-3; no clear D. Germline assignment: CDR1 ENHRY and CDR2 SYGVKD. Trimming left V 10 bases short and J 1 base short, with 6 bases between. The CDR3 has 11 amino acids. In nucleotides, the CDR3 is TGTGCCACAGAGGGCACAGATACGCAGTATTTT. This translates into CATEGTDTQYF.

This clone was found a few times. J is TRBJ2-1 and V is TRBV7-7, with TRBD2 matching over 14 bases. Trimming cost V 4 bases and J 6 bases; bases outside gene matches: 2. The length of the CDR3 is 15 residues. Germline assignment: CDR1 SSHAT and CDR2 FNYEAQ (reference sequence). The chain's CDR3 is CASSSGLAGVNEQFF. DNA of the CDR3: TGTGCCAGCAGCTCGGGACTAGCGGGGGTCAATGAGCAGTTCTTC.

The chain couples TRBV21-1 to TRBJ2-5; the D segment call TRBD1 is taken from the table without a DNA check. TRBV21-1 is noted as a pseudogene. CDR3 length: 14 residues. Here the CDR3 reads CASRGKWARETQYF. CDR3 nucleotide sequence: TGTGCCAGCAGGGGCAAGTGGGCCAGAGAGACCCAGTACTTC.

This rearrangement joins TRBV5-1 to TRBJ2-3, with 13 bases matching TRBD2. Germline values: CDR1 SGHRS, CDR2 YFSETQ. V dropped 3 bases and J dropped 2; count of bases not matched to a gene: 12. The CDR3 is 19 residues long. CDR3 residues: CASSSGLAGAGNPTDTQYF. CDR3 nucleotide sequence: TGCGCCAGCAGCTCCGGACTAGCGGGGGCGGGGAATCCCACAGATACGCAGTATTTT.

The chain recombines TRBV18 with TRBJ2-7; 8 positions agree with TRBD1. From germline, CDR1 is KGHSH and CDR2 LQKENI. J was trimmed by 5 bases and V by 3 bases; bases with no gene match: 9. The CDR3 is 15 amino acids. Here the CDR3 DNA reads TGTGCCAGCTCACCGCTGGGACAGGTCTACCACGAGCAGTACTTC. This gives the protein CASSPLGQVYHEQYF.

V is TRBV29-1 and J is TRBJ1-2; the match to TRBD1 covers 7 bases. Germline CDR1 is SQVTM and CDR2 is ANQGSEA. V shed 4 bases, J shed 0 bases, and the junction held 17 bases outside the gene matches. This CDR3 is built from 18 residues. The CDR3 region has the DNA TGCAGCGTTGGATCTAGACCCGGGACAGTCATTACTAACTATGGCTACACCTTC. Amino acid sequence: CSVGSRPGTVITNYGYTF. Filled out from reference TRBV29-1 and TRBJ1-2, the complete variable domain reads SAVISQKPSRDICQRGTSLTIQCQVDSQVTMMFWYRQQPGQSLTLIATANQGSEATYESGFVIDKFPISRPNLTFSTLTVSNMSPEDSSIYLCSVGSRPGTVITNYGYTFGSGTRLTVV.

J is TRBJ2-1 and V is TRBV19; no definite D call. Germline assignment: CDR1 LNHDA and CDR2 SQIVND (reference sequence). With 4 bases removed from V and 8 bases from J, the gap between germline ends came to 6 bases. The CDR3 spans 11 residues. The CDR3 coding sequence is TGTGCCAGTAGTAGGTGGGATGAGCAGTTCTTC. As protein: CASSRWDEQFF.

The J gene is TRBJ2-7, the V gene TRBV9, with 7 bases aligning to TRBD1. This CDR3 is 14 amino acids long. In germline, CDR1 is SGDLS, CDR2 YYNGEE. V was clipped by 3 bases and J by 0 bases; unmatched bases: 3. CDR3 DNA: TGTGCCAGCAGCGCCACAGGGGACTCCTACGAGCAGTACTTC. The encoded protein is CASSATGDSYEQYF.

The chain joins TRBV7-9 to TRBJ1-2, with TRBD1 identical over 8 bases. J was trimmed by 4 bases and V by 2 bases; bases with no gene match: 6. CDR3 length equals 15 residues. Germline V gives CDR1 SEHNR, CDR2 FQNEAQ (reference sequence). Here the CDR3 reads CASSLSLQGGYGYTF. The CDR3 DNA reads as TGTGCCAGCAGCTTATCCCTACAGGGGGGCTATGGCTACACCTTC.

Only a few counts were recorded for this clone. This chain joins TRBV18 and TRBJ1-6; D gene ambiguous. The CDR3 sequence is 16 residues long. Looked up from germline, CDR1 is KGHSH and CDR2 is LQKENI. Between the trimmed V and J ends, which lost 0 bases and 9 bases, there was a span of 15 bases. The CDR3 loop is CASSPPYSRNFSPLHF. DNA of the CDR3: TGTGCCAGCTCACCACCGTATTCCCGGAATTTTTCACCCCTCCACTTT.

This chain connects TRBV6-5 to TRBJ1-6; D not resolved. The CDR3 contains 15 residues. In germline, CDR1 is MNHEY, CDR2 SVGAGI. Between the trimmed V and J ends, which lost 6 bases and 4 bases, there was a span of 13 bases. The CDR3 DNA is TGTGCCAGCAGGGTGACACCACCTTATAATTCACCCCTCCACTTT. Encoded protein: CASRVTPPYNSPLHF.

In DNA, the CDR3 is TGTGCCAGCAGCTTAGTCGCGGGGGCCACCTACAATGAGCAGTTCTTC. Encoded protein: CASSLVAGATYNEQFF. The rearrangement joins TRBV11-2 to TRBJ2-1; a possible D gene is TRBD2 (7 bases). CDR1 and CDR2 from the germline V gene are SGHAT and FQNNGV. CDR3 length: 16 amino acids. Trimming took off 1 base at V and 2 bases at J, with 12 bases between the two ends.

This clone appeared a few times. The chain couples TRBV5-4 to TRBJ2-2, with D possibly matching TRBD1 (5 bases). There are 15 residues in the CDR3. The V gene lost 4 bases and the J gene lost 0 bases, with 10 bases spanning the gap. CDR1 is SGHNT, CDR2 YYREEE, per germline (reference sequence). The CDR3 region has the DNA TGTGCCAGCAGCATTTCACAGGCGAACACCGGGGAGCTGTTTTTT. Translating gives CASSISQANTGELFF. The complete variable domain, with remaining parts taken from reference TRBV5-4 and TRBJ2-2, reads ETGVTQSPTHLIKTRGQQVTLRCSSQSGHNTVSWYQQALGQGPQFIFQYYREEENGRGNFPPRFSGLQFPNYSSELNVNALELDDSALYLCASSISQANTGELFFGEGSRLTVL.

V and J are TRBV6-4 and TRBJ2-1; D unresolved. With 3 bases removed from V and 4 bases from J, the gap between germline ends came to 7 bases. The CDR3 is 13 amino acids. Germline CDR1 reads MRHNA; CDR2 reads SNTAGT. The CDR3 region is CASSEGGYNEQFF. Written as DNA, the CDR3 is TGTGCCAGCAGTGAAGGCGGATACAATGAGCAGTTCTTC.

The V and J genes are TRBV18 and TRBJ2-4; possibly TRBD2 for D (7 bases). This CDR3 spans 17 amino acids. The germline V gene has CDR1 KGHSH and CDR2 LQKENI. Deletions cut 2 bases from V and 0 bases from J, with 14 bases between. The CDR3 sequence: CASSPVLRGLAKNIQYF. CDR3 nucleotide sequence: TGTGCCAGCTCACCAGTCTTGCGGGGGCTAGCCAAAAACATTCAGTACTTC.

The genes are TRBV10-2 and TRBJ2-2; D is ambiguous. The V and J ends lost 2 bases and 1 base respectively, with 5 bases between them. This CDR3 spans 14 amino acids. Germline V gene sequence: CDR1 WSHSY, CDR2 SAAADI. CDR3 DNA sequence: TGCGCCAGCAGTGAGAGAGAGAACACCGGGGAGCTGTTTTTT. It translates to CASSERENTGELFF.

The chain combines TRBV21-1 with TRBJ1-1; the table's TRBD1 call for D was not verified on the DNA. TRBV21-1 is a pseudogene segment. The CDR3 loop spans 14 amino acids. The CDR3 coding sequence is TGTGCCAGCAGCCCGGGACAAGTGAACACTGAAGCTTTCTTT. This sequence encodes CASSPGQVNTEAFF.

The rearrangement uses TRBV3-1 (or the pseudogene TRBV3-2) and TRBJ2-1; TRBD2 matches at 9 bases. Germline V gene lookup returns CDR1 LGHDT and CDR2 YNNKEL (reference sequence). With 4 bases clipped from V and 7 bases from J, the junction kept 8 bases outside the gene matches. This CDR3 is built from 15 residues. The CDR3 is CASSRLSGRPNEQFF. CDR3 nucleotides: TGTGCCAGCAGCCGACTAAGCGGGAGGCCGAATGAGCAGTTCTTC.

The chain joins TRBV5-6 to TRBJ1-5; no reliable D call. V lost 3 bases and J 3 bases, leaving 10 bases between the germline ends. From germline, CDR1 is SGHDT and CDR2 YYEEEE. The CDR3 loop spans 14 amino acids. The DNA for the CDR3 is TGTGCCAGCAGCTCCCTGGTTCTCAATCAGCCCCAGCATTTT. Translated: CASSSLVLNQPQHF.

V usage is TRBV3-1 (or the pseudogene TRBV3-2) and J usage is TRBJ2-2, with TRBD2 matching 7 bases. This CDR3 is 18 amino acids long. Germline CDR1 reads LGHDT; CDR2 reads YNNKEL (reference sequence). V dropped 7 bases and J dropped 7; count of bases not matched to a gene: 21. CDR3: CASILWYEGTNLGGELFF. In nucleotides, the CDR3 is TGTGCCAGCATTTTATGGTATGAAGGGACTAATCTTGGCGGGGAGCTGTTTTTT.

The CDR3 DNA reads as TGTGCCAGCAGCAGCAGGAAATTGGGCACCGGGGAGCTGTTTTTT. Translated: CASSSRKLGTGELFF. This chain connects TRBV11-2 to TRBJ2-2; D is unresolved. From germline, CDR1 is SGHAT and CDR2 FQNNGV. The CDR3 consists of 15 residues. Trimming removed 5 bases from V and 4 bases from J, with 14 bases in between. The complete variable domain, with remaining parts taken from reference TRBV11-2 and TRBJ2-2, reads EAGVAQSPRYKIIEKRQSVAFWCNPISGHATLYWYQQILGQGPKLLIQFQNNGVVDDSQLPKDRFSAERLKGVDSTLKIQPAKLEDSAVYLCASSSRKLGTGELFFGEGSRLTVL.

CDR3 DNA sequence: TGTGCCAGCAGTTTAGTAGGAACCACCAAGCAGTACTTC. Translated: CASSLVGTTKQYF. The chain links TRBV27 to TRBJ2-7, with unresolved D. V lost 2 bases to trimming and J lost 8 bases, with 13 bases between them. This CDR3 spans 13 amino acids. CDR1 MNHEY and CDR2 SMNVEV come from the germline V gene (reference sequence).

This clone was counted between two and nine times. The V gene is TRBV19, the J gene TRBJ1-2; D may be TRBD1 (5 bases). V lost 5 bases and J lost 4, with 17 bases in between. The CDR3 runs to 15 residues. CDR1 is LNHDA, CDR2 SQIVND, per germline (reference sequence). The chain's CDR3 is CASSLDSPLTYGYTF. In DNA form, the CDR3 reads TGTGCCAGTAGTCTCGACAGCCCTCTCACCTATGGCTACACCTTC.

The CDR3: CSAGQRYYEQYF. The CDR3, as DNA: TGCAGCGCCGGGCAGAGGTATTACGAGCAGTACTTC. The chain is built from TRBV29-1 and TRBJ2-7; D unclear. V lost 7 bases to trimming and J lost 4 bases, with 14 bases between them. Germline CDR1 reads SQVTM; CDR2 reads ANQGSEA. The CDR3 consists of 12 residues.

V usage is TRBV5-1 and J usage is TRBJ2-2; a possible D gene is TRBD1 (7 bases). Germline V lookup: CDR1 SGHRS, CDR2 YFSETQ. Trimming left V 4 bases short and J 2 bases short, with 18 bases between. There are 17 residues in the CDR3. The CDR3 region has the DNA TGCGCCAGCAGCCCCCAGCCCAGGGGGACTAACACCGGGGAGCTGTTTTTT. Its translation: CASSPQPRGTNTGELFF.

This clone was recorded a few times. This chain connects TRBV5-6 to TRBJ2-3; D perhaps matches TRBD2 (6 bases). The CDR3 is made up of 15 amino acids. Germline-derived CDR1 and CDR2 are SGHDT and YYEEEE. V was pared by 1 base and J by 1 base, with 10 bases between. The CDR3 reads CASSLPGEGTDTQYF. CDR3 nucleotide sequence: TGTGCCAGCAGCTTGCCGGGAGAAGGCACAGATACGCAGTATTTT.